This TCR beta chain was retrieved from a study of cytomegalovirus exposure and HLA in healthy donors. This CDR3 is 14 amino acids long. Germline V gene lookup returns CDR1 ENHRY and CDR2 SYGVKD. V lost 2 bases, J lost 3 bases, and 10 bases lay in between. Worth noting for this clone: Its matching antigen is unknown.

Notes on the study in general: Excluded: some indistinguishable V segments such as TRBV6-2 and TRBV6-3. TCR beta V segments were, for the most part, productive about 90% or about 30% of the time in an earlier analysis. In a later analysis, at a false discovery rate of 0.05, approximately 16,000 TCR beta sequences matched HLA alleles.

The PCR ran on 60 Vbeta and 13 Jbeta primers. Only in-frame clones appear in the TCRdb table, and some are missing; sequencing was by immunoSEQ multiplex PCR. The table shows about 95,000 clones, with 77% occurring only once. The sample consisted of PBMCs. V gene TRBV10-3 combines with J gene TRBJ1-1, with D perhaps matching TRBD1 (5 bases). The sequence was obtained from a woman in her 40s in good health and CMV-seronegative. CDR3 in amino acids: CAISEGGGYTEAFF. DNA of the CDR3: TGTGCCATCAGTGAGGGGGGGGGATACACTGAAGCTTTCTTT.